A single T cell receptor beta chain is shown here with its context. The V gene's germline CDR1 is MNHEY and CDR2 SVGAGI. The CDR3 has 13 residues. Trimming stripped 6 bases from V and 2 bases from J, with 9 bases between. These data originate in a study of blood T cell repertoires in COVID-19. Authors' data handling: Researchers report that nucleated cell counts were estimated from reference gene primer amplification. The assay was immunoSEQ multiplex PCR, and TCRdb's table has in-frame clones only and misses some. V and J calls and clone size are copied from that table; D and trimming were computed from the DNA. The sample lists just over 95,000 clones; 82% were seen once.

The sequence was obtained from a man older than 75 with acute or convalescent COVID-19. The chain is built from TRBV6-5 and TRBJ2-3; D gene ambiguous. Sequenced material: peripheral blood. The CDR3 region is CASSPELTDTQYF. CDR3 nucleotides: TGTGCCAGCAGCCCCGAACTCACAGATACGCAGTATTTT.